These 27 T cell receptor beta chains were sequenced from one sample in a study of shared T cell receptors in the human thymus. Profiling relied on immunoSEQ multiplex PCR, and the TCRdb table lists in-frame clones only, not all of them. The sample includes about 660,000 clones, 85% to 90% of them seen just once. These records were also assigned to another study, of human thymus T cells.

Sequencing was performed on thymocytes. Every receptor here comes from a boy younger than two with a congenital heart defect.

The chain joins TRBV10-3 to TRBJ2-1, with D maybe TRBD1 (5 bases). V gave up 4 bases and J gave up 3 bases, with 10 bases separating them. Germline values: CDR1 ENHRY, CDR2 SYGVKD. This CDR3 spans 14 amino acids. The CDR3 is CAISGGGRYNEQFF. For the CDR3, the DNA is TGTGCCATCAGTGGGGGCGGTCGCTACAATGAGCAGTTCTTC.

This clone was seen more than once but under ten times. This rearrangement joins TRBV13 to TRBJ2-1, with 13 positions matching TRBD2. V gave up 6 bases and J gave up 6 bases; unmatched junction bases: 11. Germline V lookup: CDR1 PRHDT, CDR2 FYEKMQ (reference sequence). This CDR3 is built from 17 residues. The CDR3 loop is CASRKIPGTSGVNEQFF. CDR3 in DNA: TGTGCCAGCAGAAAGATCCCGGGGACTAGCGGGGTCAATGAGCAGTTCTTC. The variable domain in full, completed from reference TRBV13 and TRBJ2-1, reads AAGVIQSPRHLIKEKRETATLKCYPIPRHDTVYWYQQGPGQDPQFLISFYEKMQSDKGSIPDRFSAQQFSDYHSELNMSSLELGDSALYFCASRKIPGTSGVNEQFFGPGTRLTVL.

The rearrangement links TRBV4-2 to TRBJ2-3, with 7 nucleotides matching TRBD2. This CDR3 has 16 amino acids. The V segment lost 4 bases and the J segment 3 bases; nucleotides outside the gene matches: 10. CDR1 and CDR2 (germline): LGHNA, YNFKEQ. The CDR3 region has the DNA TGTGCCAGCAGCCCCGACGGCGGGAGTGGGACAGATACGCAGTATTTT. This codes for CASSPDGGSGTDTQYF.

This chain's CDR3 is CASSESGAGNTIYF. The CDR3 DNA reads as TGTGCCAGCTCAGAATCAGGGGCCGGAAACACCATATATTTT. The gene calls are TRBV18 and TRBJ1-3, with D maybe TRBD1 (6 bases). Looked up from germline, CDR1 is KGHSH and CDR2 is LQKENI. The germline V and J ends were trimmed by 5 bases and 4 bases, with 12 bases remaining between them. The CDR3 spans 14 residues.

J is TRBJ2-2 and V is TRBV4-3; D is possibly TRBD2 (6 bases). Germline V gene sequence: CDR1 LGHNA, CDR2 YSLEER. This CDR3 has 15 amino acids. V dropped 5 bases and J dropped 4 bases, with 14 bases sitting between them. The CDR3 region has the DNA TGCGCCAGCAGCGGGAGGATCGGAGGCACCGGGGAGCTGTTTTTT. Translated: CASSGRIGGTGELFF.

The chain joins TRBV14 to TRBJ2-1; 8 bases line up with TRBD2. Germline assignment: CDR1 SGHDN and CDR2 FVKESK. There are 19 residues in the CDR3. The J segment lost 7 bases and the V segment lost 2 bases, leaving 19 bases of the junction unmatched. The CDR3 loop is CASSQTGNSGTPPSNEQFF. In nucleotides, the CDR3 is TGTGCCAGCAGCCAAACAGGGAATAGCGGGACGCCCCCTTCGAATGAGCAGTTCTTC. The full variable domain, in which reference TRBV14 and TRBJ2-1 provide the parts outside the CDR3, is EAGVTQFPSHSVIEKGQTVTLRCDPISGHDNLYWYRRVMGKEIKFLLHFVKESKQDESGMPNNRFLAERTGGTYSTLKVQPAELEDSGVYFCASSQTGNSGTPPSNEQFFGPGTRLTVL.

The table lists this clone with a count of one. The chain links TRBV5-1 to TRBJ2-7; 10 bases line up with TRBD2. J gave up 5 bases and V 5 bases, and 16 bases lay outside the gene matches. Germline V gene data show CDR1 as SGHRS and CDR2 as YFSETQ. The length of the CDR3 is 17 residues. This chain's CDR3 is CASRRDPTSGPHDEQYF. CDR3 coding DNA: TGCGCCAGCAGACGCGATCCGACTAGCGGGCCTCATGACGAGCAGTACTTC.

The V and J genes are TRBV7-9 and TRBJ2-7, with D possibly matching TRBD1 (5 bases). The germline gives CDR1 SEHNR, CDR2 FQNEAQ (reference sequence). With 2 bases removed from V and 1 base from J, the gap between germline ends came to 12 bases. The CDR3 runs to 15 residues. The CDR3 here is CASSLRAGQSYEQYF. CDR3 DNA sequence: TGTGCCAGCAGCTTAAGGGCAGGGCAATCCTACGAGCAGTACTTC.

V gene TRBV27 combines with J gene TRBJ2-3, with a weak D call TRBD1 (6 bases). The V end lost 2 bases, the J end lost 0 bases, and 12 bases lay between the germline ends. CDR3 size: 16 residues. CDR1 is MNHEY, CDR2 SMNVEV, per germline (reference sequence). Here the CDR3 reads CASSLKQGTSTDTQYF. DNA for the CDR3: TGTGCCAGCAGTTTAAAACAGGGCACAAGCACAGATACGCAGTATTTT.

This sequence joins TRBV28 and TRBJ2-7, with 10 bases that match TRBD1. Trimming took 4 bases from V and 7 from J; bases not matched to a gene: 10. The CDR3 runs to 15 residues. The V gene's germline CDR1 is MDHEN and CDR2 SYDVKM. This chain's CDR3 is CASSSWRQGAREQYF. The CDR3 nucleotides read TGTGCCAGCAGTTCCTGGCGACAGGGGGCACGGGAGCAGTACTTC.

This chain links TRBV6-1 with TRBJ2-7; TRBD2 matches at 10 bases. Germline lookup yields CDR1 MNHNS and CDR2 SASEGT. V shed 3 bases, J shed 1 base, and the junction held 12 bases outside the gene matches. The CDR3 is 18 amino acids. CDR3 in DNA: TGTGCCAGCAGTGATGAGCGACTAGCGGGCTGGGAATCCTACGAGCAGTACTTC. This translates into CASSDERLAGWESYEQYF.

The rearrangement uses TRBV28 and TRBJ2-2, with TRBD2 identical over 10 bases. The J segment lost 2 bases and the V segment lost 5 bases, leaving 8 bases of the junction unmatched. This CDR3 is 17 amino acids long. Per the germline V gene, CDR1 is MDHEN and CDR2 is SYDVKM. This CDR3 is CASSPLAGVSNTGELFF. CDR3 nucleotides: TGTGCCAGCAGTCCTCTAGCGGGAGTTAGCAACACCGGGGAGCTGTTTTTT.

This CDR3 reads CASSAKEGSYEQYF. The CDR3 bases are TGTGCCAGCAGTGCTAAGGAGGGCTCCTACGAGCAGTACTTC. V gene TRBV2 combines with J gene TRBJ2-7, with D tentatively TRBD2 (6 bases). V gave up 4 bases and J gave up 0 bases, with 10 bases separating them. This CDR3 is 14 amino acids long. The germline V gene has CDR1 SNHLY and CDR2 FYNNEI.

CDR3 region: CASSIDRGQQAFF. CDR3 DNA: TGTGCCAGTAGTATAGATCGGGGACAGCAAGCTTTCTTT. This rearrangement joins TRBV19 to TRBJ1-1; 7 bases map to TRBD1. CDR1 and CDR2 (germline): LNHDA, SQIVND (reference sequence). Germline trimming cut 0 bases from V and 9 bases from J; bases unmatched to any gene: 4. The CDR3 covers 13 residues.

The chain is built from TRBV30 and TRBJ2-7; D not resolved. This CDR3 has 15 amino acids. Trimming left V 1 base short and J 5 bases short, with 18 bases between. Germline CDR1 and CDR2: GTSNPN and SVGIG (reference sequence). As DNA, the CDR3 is TGTGCCTGGAGTGACCCCTGGGCAGGCAGCAACGAGCAGTACTTC. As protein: CAWSDPWAGSNEQYF. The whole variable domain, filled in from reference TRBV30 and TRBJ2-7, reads SQTIHQWPATLVQPVGSPLSLECTVEGTSNPNLYWYRQAAGRGLQLLFYSVGIGQISSEVPQNLSASRPQDRQFILSSKKLLLSDSGFYLCAWSDPWAGSNEQYFGPGTRLTVT.

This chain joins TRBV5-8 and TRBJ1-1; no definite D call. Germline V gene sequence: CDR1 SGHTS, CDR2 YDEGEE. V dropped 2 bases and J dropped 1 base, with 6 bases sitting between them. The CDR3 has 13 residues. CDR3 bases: TGTGCCAGCAGCTTTCGTAGGAACACTGAAGCTTTCTTT. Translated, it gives CASSFRRNTEAFF.

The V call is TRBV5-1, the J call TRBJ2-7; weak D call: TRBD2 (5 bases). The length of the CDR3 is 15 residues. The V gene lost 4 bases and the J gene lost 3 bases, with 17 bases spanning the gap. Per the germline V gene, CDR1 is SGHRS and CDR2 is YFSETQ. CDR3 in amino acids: CASSVGGQTNYEQYF. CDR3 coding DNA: TGCGCCAGCAGCGTCGGTGGGCAGACTAACTACGAGCAGTACTTC.

CDR3 amino acids: CASRTRDPTLTNEKLFF. CDR3 bases: TGTGCCAGCAGGACCCGGGATCCCACCCTAACTAATGAAAAACTGTTTTTT. The V call is TRBV28, the J call TRBJ1-4; D gene unclear. V lost 6 bases and J 1 base, leaving 18 bases between the germline ends. This CDR3 comprises 17 residues. CDR1 and CDR2 from the germline V gene are MDHEN and SYDVKM.

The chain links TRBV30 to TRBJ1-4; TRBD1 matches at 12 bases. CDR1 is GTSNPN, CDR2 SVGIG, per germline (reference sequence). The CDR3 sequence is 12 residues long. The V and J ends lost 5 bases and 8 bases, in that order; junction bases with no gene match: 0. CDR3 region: CAWGTGGEKLFF. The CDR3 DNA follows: TGTGCCTGGGGGACAGGGGGCGAAAAACTGTTTTTT.

CDR3 loop: CASSLTVSGSTYEQYF. In DNA form, the CDR3 reads TGTGCCAGCAGTTTAACTGTCAGCGGTTCCACCTACGAGCAGTACTTC. The chain recombines TRBV27 with TRBJ2-7, with a possible D match to TRBD2 (5 bases). V lost 2 bases and J lost 2, with 16 bases in between. Germline loops: CDR1 MNHEY, CDR2 SMNVEV (reference sequence). The CDR3 consists of 16 residues.

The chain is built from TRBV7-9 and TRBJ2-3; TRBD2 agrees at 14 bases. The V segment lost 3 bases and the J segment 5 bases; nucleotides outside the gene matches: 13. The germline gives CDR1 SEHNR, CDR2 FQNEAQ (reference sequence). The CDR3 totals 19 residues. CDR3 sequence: CASSFKTSGRAGLGDTQYF. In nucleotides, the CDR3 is TGTGCCAGCAGCTTTAAGACTAGCGGGAGGGCCGGGTTGGGAGATACGCAGTATTTT.

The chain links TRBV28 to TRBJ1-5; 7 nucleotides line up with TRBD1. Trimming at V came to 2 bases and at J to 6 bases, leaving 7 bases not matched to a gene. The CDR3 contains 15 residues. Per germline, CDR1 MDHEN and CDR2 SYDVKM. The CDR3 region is CASSLDREAGQPQHF. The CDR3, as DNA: TGTGCCAGCAGTTTAGACAGGGAAGCGGGTCAGCCCCAGCATTTT.

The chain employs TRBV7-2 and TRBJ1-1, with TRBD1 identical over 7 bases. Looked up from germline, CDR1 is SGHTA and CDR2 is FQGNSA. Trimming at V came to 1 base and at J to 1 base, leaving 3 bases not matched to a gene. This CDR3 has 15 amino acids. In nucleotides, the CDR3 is TGTGCCAGCAGCTTAGTGAGACAGGGGAACACTGAAGCTTTCTTT. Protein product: CASSLVRQGNTEAFF. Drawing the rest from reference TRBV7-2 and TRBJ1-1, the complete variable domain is GAGVSQSPSNKVTEKGKDVELRCDPISGHTALYWYRQSLGQGLEFLIYFQGNSAPDKSGLPSDRFSAERTGGSVSTLTIQRTQQEDSAVYLCASSLVRQGNTEAFFGQGTRLTVV.

The CDR3 sequence is CASSLDRSGRGYEQYF. The CDR3, as DNA: TGTGCCAGCAGCTTAGATCGGAGCGGGAGAGGCTACGAGCAGTACTTC. The chain uses TRBV11-2 and TRBJ2-7; 8 positions match TRBD2. This CDR3 contains 16 residues. Trimming removed 0 bases from V and 3 bases from J; junction bases left unmatched: 7. Germline CDR1 SGHAT, CDR2 FQNNGV.

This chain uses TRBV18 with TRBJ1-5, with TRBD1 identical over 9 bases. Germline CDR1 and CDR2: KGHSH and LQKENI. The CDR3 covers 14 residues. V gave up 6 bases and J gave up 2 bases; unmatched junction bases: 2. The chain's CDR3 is CASSRTGGNQPQHF. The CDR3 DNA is TGTGCCAGCTCTCGGACAGGGGGCAATCAGCCCCAGCATTTT.

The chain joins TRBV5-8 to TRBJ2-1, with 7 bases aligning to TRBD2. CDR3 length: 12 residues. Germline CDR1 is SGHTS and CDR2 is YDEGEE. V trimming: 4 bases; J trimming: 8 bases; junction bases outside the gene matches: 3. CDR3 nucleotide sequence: TGTGCCAGCAGCCTTCTAGCGGATGAGCAGTTCTTC. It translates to CASSLLADEQFF. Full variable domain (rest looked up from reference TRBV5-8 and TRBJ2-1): EAGVTQSPTHLIKTRGQQATLRCSPISGHTSVYWYQQALGLGLQFLLWYDEGEERNRGNFPPRFSGRQFPNYSSELNVNALELEDSALYLCASSLLADEQFFGPGTRLTVL.

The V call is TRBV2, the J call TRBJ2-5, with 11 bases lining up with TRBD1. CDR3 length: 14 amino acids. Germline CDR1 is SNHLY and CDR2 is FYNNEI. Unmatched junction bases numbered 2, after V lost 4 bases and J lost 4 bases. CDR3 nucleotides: TGTGCCAGCAGTGTGGGGACAGGGGGAGAGACCCAGTACTTC. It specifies CASSVGTGGETQYF.